This record covers a single TCR beta chain. No antigen is known for it. The V end was cut by 7 bases, the J end by 1 base, with 13 bases between. Germline lookup yields CDR1 MDHEN and CDR2 SYDVKM. This CDR3 has 14 residues. Only in-frame clones appear in the TCRdb table, and some are missing; sequencing was by immunoSEQ multiplex PCR. The sample yields more than 100,000 clones, about 81% seen once. The record originates from a study of T cell clones after liver transplantation. As for the study in general: Graft-donor-reactive sequences were compared with third-party-reactive TCRbeta sequences from pre-transplant mixed lymphocyte reactions. Timepoints were pre-transplant, pre-withdrawal, and after withdrawal was completed or failed. Points from the study as a whole: Post-transplant time points were not standardized, so conclusions are preliminary.

The chain combines TRBV28 with TRBJ1-2; no definite D call. This specimen was CD4+ T cells from blood, taken around 44 months after liver transplant. This receptor was obtained from a human patient who received a liver transplant. T cells may partly derive from the graft donor. CDR3 sequence reads: CASNQGTLNYGYTF. CDR3 DNA: TGTGCCAGCAATCAAGGCACCCTTAACTATGGCTACACCTTC.